A single sample gave rise to the 4 T cell receptor beta chains below, sequenced in a study of T cells in localized non-small cell lung cancer. Sequenced by immunoSEQ multiplex PCR; TCRdb stores in-frame clones only, minus some. The sample contains about 25,000 clones, under 95% of which appear only once. The source was peripheral blood, collected before any cancer treatment. The receptors come from a man aged 40 to 69 with stage III squamous cell lung carcinoma.

This chain links TRBV14 with TRBJ2-7; D is unclear. The CDR3 sequence is 11 residues long. The V gene's germline CDR1 is SGHDN and CDR2 FVKESK. V lost 1 base and J lost 2, with 0 bases in between. The CDR3 DNA is TGTGCCAGCAGCCAAGCCTACGAGCAGTACTTC. This gives the protein CASSQAYEQYF.

This clone has only one observation. V gene TRBV20-1 combines with J gene TRBJ2-5; no firm D call. Germline values: CDR1 DFQATT, CDR2 SNEGSKA (reference sequence). Trimming removed 7 bases from V and 5 bases from J, with 8 bases in between. The CDR3 runs 10 residues. The CDR3 nucleotides are TGCAGTGGGGTGGCGGAGACCCAGTACTTC. Its protein product is CSGVAETQYF.

The rearrangement uses TRBV18 and TRBJ1-1; 7 bases line up with TRBD1. Trimming removed 3 bases from V and 1 base from J; junction bases left unmatched: 5. There are 15 residues in the CDR3. Germline assignment: CDR1 KGHSH and CDR2 LQKENI. For the CDR3, the DNA is TGTGCCAGCTCACCTCGGACAGGCCCGAACACTGAAGCTTTCTTT. This sequence encodes CASSPRTGPNTEAFF.

The chain links TRBV7-2 to TRBJ2-1; 8 positions agree with TRBD2. Germline V gene data show CDR1 as SGHTA and CDR2 as FQGNSA. Unmatched junction bases numbered 9, after V lost 0 bases and J lost 5 bases. There are 17 residues in the CDR3. Here the CDR3 reads CASSLAQLTSANNEQFF. CDR3 nucleotides: TGTGCCAGCAGCTTAGCGCAGTTGACTAGCGCAAACAATGAGCAGTTCTTC. Looking up the rest from reference TRBV7-2 and TRBJ2-1 gives the full variable domain: GAGVSQSPSNKVTEKGKDVELRCDPISGHTALYWYRQSLGQGLEFLIYFQGNSAPDKSGLPSDRFSAERTGGSVSTLTIQRTQQEDSAVYLCASSLAQLTSANNEQFFGPGTRLTVL.